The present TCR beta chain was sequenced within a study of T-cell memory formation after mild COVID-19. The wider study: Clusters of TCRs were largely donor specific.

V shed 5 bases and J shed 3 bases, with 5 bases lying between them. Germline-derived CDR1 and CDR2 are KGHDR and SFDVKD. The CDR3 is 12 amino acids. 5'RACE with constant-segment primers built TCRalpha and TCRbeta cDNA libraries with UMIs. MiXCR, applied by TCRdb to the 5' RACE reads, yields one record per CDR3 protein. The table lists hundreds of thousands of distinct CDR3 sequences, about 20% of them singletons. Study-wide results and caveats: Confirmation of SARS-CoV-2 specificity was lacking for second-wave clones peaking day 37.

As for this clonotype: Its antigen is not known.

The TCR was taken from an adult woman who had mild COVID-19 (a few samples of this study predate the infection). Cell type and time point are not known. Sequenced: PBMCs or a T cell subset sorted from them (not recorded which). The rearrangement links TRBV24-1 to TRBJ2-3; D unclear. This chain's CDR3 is CATSGMTDTQYF. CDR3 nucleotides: TGTGCCACCAGTGGCATGACAGATACGCAGTATTTT.